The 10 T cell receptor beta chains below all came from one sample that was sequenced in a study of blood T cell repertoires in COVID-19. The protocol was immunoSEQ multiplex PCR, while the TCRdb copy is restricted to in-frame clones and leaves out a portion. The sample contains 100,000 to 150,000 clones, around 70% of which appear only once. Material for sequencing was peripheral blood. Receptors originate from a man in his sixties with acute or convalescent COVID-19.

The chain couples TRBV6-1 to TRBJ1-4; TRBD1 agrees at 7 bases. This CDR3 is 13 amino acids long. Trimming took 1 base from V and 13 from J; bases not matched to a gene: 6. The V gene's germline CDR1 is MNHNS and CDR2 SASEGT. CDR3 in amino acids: CASSEGPQGRLFF. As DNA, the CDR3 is TGTGCCAGCAGTGAAGGCCCACAGGGGAGACTGTTTTTT.

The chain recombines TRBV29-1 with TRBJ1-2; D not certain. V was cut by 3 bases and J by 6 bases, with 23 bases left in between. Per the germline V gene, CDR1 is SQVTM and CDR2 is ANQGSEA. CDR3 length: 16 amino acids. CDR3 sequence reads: CSVDVSVSGGRNGYTF. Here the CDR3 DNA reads TGCAGCGTTGATGTATCGGTGAGTGGAGGGCGGAATGGCTACACCTTC.

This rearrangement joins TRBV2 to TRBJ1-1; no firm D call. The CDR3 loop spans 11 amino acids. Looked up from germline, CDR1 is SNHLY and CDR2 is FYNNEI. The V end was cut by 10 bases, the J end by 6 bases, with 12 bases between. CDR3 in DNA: TGTGCCATAAAGAACAACGCTGAAGCTTTCTTT. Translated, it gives CAIKNNAEAFF.

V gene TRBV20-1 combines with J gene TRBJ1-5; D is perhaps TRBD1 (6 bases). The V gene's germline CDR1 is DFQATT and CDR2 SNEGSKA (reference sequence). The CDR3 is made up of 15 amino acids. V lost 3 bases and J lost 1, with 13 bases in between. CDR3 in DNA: TGCAGTGCTAGTGTACAGGGCGGAAGCAATCAGCCCCAGCATTTT. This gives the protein CSASVQGGSNQPQHF.

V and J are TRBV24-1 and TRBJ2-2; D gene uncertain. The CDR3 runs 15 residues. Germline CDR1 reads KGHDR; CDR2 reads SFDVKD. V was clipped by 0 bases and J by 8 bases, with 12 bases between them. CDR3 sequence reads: CATSDLSRSRGELFF. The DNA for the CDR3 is TGTGCCACCAGTGATTTGAGCAGATCTAGGGGGGAGCTGTTTTTT.

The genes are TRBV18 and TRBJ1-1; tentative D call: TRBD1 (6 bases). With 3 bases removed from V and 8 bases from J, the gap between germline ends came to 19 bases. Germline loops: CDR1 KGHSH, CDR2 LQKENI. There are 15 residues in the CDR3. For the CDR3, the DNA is TGTGCCAGCTCACCCAACACAGGGTACCCCTCGGAAGCTTTCTTT. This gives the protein CASSPNTGYPSEAFF.

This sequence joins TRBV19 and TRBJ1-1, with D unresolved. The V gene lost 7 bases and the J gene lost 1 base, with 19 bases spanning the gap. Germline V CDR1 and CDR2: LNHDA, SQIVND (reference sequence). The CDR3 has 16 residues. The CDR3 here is CASNDKRGGGNTEAFF. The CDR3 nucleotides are TGTGCCAGTAACGACAAACGTGGTGGAGGGAACACTGAAGCTTTCTTT.

In nucleotides, the CDR3 is TGTGCCAGCAGAACCAGGGGGCGCGAGGGCCCCCAAGAGACCCAGTACTTC. Amino acid sequence: CASRTRGREGPQETQYF. This sequence joins TRBV7-9 and TRBJ2-5; the match to TRBD1 covers 8 bases. The V segment lost 6 bases and the J segment 1 base; nucleotides outside the gene matches: 13. The V gene's germline CDR1 is SEHNR and CDR2 FQNEAQ (reference sequence). The CDR3 length is 17 residues.

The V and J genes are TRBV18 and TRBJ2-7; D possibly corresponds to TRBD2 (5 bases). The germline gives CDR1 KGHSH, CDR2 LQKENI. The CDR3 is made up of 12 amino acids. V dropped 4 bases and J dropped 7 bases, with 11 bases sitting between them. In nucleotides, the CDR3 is TGTGCCAGCTCACGAGAGGGAAGAGAGCAGTACTTC. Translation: CASSREGREQYF.

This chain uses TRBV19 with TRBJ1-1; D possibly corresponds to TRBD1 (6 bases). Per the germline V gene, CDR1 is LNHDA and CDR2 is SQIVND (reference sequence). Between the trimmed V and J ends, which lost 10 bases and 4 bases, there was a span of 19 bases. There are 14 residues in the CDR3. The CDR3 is CATRGGPRGTEAFF. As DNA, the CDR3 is TGTGCCACCCGCGGTGGCCCCAGGGGCACTGAAGCTTTCTTT.